The 31 T cell receptor beta chains below all came from one sample that was sequenced in a study of T cell changes during pregnancy in multiple sclerosis. TCRdb's table, derived via immunoSEQ multiplex PCR, lists solely in-frame clones and lacks some. The sample records 100,000 or so clones, over 85% being singletons. This specimen consisted of peripheral blood, obtained after pregnancy. The source is a female donor in good health, enrolled as a control in a pregnancy study.

The chain links TRBV28 to TRBJ2-7; no reliable D call. The length of the CDR3 is 15 residues. The germline CDR1 and CDR2 sequences are MDHEN and SYDVKM. Trimming took off 8 bases at V and 1 base at J, with 18 bases between the two ends. This CDR3 reads CASGTSWAQSYEQYF. As DNA, the CDR3 is TGTGCCAGCGGAACTTCTTGGGCCCAGTCCTACGAGCAGTACTTC. Full variable domain (rest looked up from reference TRBV28 and TRBJ2-7): DVKVTQSSRYLVKRTGEKVFLECVQDMDHENMFWYRQDPGLGLRLIYFSYDVKMKEKGDIPEGYSVSREKKERFSLILESASTNQTSMYLCASGTSWAQSYEQYFGPGTRLTVT.

This rearrangement joins TRBV5-1 to TRBJ2-3; D is possibly TRBD2 (5 bases). With 4 bases removed from V and 1 base from J, the gap between germline ends came to 10 bases. From germline, CDR1 is SGHRS and CDR2 YFSETQ. The CDR3 consists of 14 residues. CDR3 DNA sequence: TGCGCCAGCAGCCTACTAGTGGGCACAGATACGCAGTATTTT. It encodes CASSLLVGTDTQYF.

V gene TRBV14 combines with J gene TRBJ1-5; 7 bases fit TRBD1. Germline V gene data show CDR1 as SGHDN and CDR2 as FVKESK. This CDR3 is 13 amino acids long. V lost 5 bases, J lost 6 bases, and 4 bases stayed unmatched. This CDR3 reads CASSDRVGQPQHF. CDR3 nucleotides: TGTGCCAGCAGCGACAGGGTAGGTCAGCCCCAGCATTTT.

CDR3 nucleotides: TGTGCCAGCAGTGCCCAGGGGGCGAAGTCCTACAATGAGCAGTTCTTC. Its protein product is CASSAQGAKSYNEQFF. The chain is built from TRBV28 and TRBJ2-1, with 8 bases matching TRBD1. Per the germline V gene, CDR1 is MDHEN and CDR2 is SYDVKM. This CDR3 has 16 residues. The trim removed 5 bases at V and 1 base at J, leaving 7 bases unmatched.

Details on this clone: One junction end disagrees with the germline gene, perhaps due to a read error. V gene TRBV2 combines with J gene TRBJ2-3, with D maybe TRBD2 (6 bases). The CDR3 spans 13 residues. Germline V gene data show CDR1 as SNHLY and CDR2 as FYNNEI. CDR3 loop: CASRGGSTNTQYF. The CDR3 DNA reads as TGTGCCAGCCGGGGAGGAAGCACAAATACGCAGTATTTT.

The rearrangement joins TRBV5-1 to TRBJ1-1, with 9 bases matching TRBD1. The CDR3 covers 14 residues. V was pared by 4 bases and J by 1 base, with 2 bases of the junction left unmatched. Germline V lookup: CDR1 SGHRS, CDR2 YFSETQ. The CDR3 loop reads CASSTTGGNTEAFF. The CDR3, as DNA: TGCGCCAGCAGCACGACAGGGGGGAACACTGAAGCTTTCTTT. Based on the CDR3 plus reference TRBV5-1 and TRBJ1-1, the full variable domain is KAGVTQTPRYLIKTRGQQVTLSCSPISGHRSVSWYQQTPGQGLQFLFEYFSETQRNKGNFPGRFSGRQFSNSRSEMNVSTLELGDSALYLCASSTTGGNTEAFFGQGTRLTVV.

The chain couples TRBV5-4 to TRBJ2-1, with TRBD2 matching over 7 bases. Per germline, CDR1 SGHNT and CDR2 YYREEE (reference sequence). The CDR3 is 14 amino acids. V was pared by 2 bases and J by 2 bases, with 1 base of the junction left unmatched. CDR3 sequence: CASSFGGAYNEQFF. In DNA form, the CDR3 reads TGTGCCAGCAGCTTTGGGGGGGCCTACAATGAGCAGTTCTTC.

The chain employs TRBV5-4 and TRBJ1-2; tentative D call: TRBD1 (6 bases). V dropped 4 bases and J dropped 1 base, with 8 bases sitting between them. This CDR3 spans 13 amino acids. CDR1 is SGHNT, CDR2 YYREEE, per germline (reference sequence). In nucleotides, the CDR3 is TGTGCCAGCAGCCAGGACAGTAACTATGGCTACACCTTC. Translation gives CASSQDSNYGYTF.

V is TRBV18 and J is TRBJ1-2; tentative D call: TRBD1 (6 bases). The CDR3 contains 11 residues. Germline V CDR1 and CDR2: KGHSH, LQKENI. Trimming left V 6 bases short and J 6 bases short, with 8 bases between. The CDR3 DNA sequence: TGTGCCAGCTCGGCAGGGGATGGCTACACCTTC. This sequence encodes CASSAGDGYTF.

The gene calls are TRBV19 and TRBJ1-1; the D gene is possibly TRBD1 (5 bases). The CDR3 has 15 amino acids. V lost 2 bases and J lost 5, with 15 bases in between. Germline assignment: CDR1 LNHDA and CDR2 SQIVND (reference sequence). Here the CDR3 DNA reads TGTGCCAGTAGTATAACGGCCGCGAAGGGGACTGAAGCTTTCTTT. Protein: CASSITAAKGTEAFF.

The genes are TRBV18 and TRBJ2-7; D might be TRBD2 (6 bases). V was clipped by 2 bases and J by 2 bases, with 16 bases between them. CDR3 size: 16 residues. Germline lookup yields CDR1 KGHSH and CDR2 LQKENI. The DNA for the CDR3 is TGTGCCAGCTCACCAGGGGGGAGAGAGGGAACCTACGAGCAGTACTTC. The encoded protein is CASSPGGREGTYEQYF.

The chain has TRBV5-1 and TRBJ2-2; 14 bases are shared with TRBD2. After removal of 3 bases from V and 5 bases from J, the junction contained 3 bases not matched to a gene. The CDR3 contains 16 residues. Germline loops: CDR1 SGHRS, CDR2 YFSETQ. CDR3 in amino acids: CASSSGLAGGTGELFF. The CDR3 DNA reads TGCGCCAGCAGCTCCGGACTAGCGGGAGGAACCGGGGAGCTGTTTTTT.

This sequence joins TRBV2 and TRBJ1-1, with D possibly matching TRBD1 (5 bases). Germline V gives CDR1 SNHLY, CDR2 FYNNEI. The CDR3 covers 13 residues. V lost 6 bases and J 1 base, leaving 9 bases between the germline ends. For the CDR3, the DNA is TGTGCCAGCAGATACAGGTCGAACACTGAAGCTTTCTTT. This translates into CASRYRSNTEAFF. Together with reference TRBV2 and TRBJ1-1, the CDR3 gives the full variable domain: EPEVTQTPSHQVTQMGQEVILRCVPISNHLYFYWYRQILGQKVEFLVSFYNNEISEKSEIFDDQFSVERPDGSNFTLKIRSTKLEDSAMYFCASRYRSNTEAFFGQGTRLTVV.

The chain links TRBV19 to TRBJ2-1; 8 bases agree with TRBD1. Germline trimming cut 3 bases from V and 9 bases from J; bases unmatched to any gene: 4. This CDR3 contains 13 residues. Germline CDR1 LNHDA, CDR2 SQIVND (reference sequence). The CDR3 sequence: CASSITGGIEQFF. CDR3 bases: TGTGCCAGTAGTATTACAGGGGGAATTGAGCAGTTCTTC. Complete variable domain (other parts from reference TRBV19 and TRBJ2-1): DGGITQSPKYLFRKEGQNVTLSCEQNLNHDAMYWYRQDPGQGLRLIYYSQIVNDFQKGDIAEGYSVSREKKESFPLTVTSAQKNPTAFYLCASSITGGIEQFFGPGTRLTVL.

This chain joins TRBV11-2 and TRBJ2-4; D may be TRBD2 (6 bases). The CDR3 has 13 amino acids. Per germline, CDR1 SGHAT and CDR2 FQNNGV. V was trimmed by 8 bases and J by 0 bases, leaving 8 bases between them. The CDR3 protein is CASQGLAKNIQYF. CDR3 DNA: TGTGCCAGCCAGGGACTAGCCAAAAACATTCAGTACTTC. The whole variable domain, remainder taken from reference TRBV11-2 and TRBJ2-4, is EAGVAQSPRYKIIEKRQSVAFWCNPISGHATLYWYQQILGQGPKLLIQFQNNGVVDDSQLPKDRFSAERLKGVDSTLKIQPAKLEDSAVYLCASQGLAKNIQYFGAGTRLSVL.

The chain uses TRBV5-6 and TRBJ2-5, with TRBD2 identical over 12 bases. The CDR3 covers 17 residues. From germline, CDR1 is SGHDT and CDR2 YYEEEE. V was clipped by 0 bases and J by 5 bases; unmatched bases: 8. CDR3 loop: CASSLVLAGGPGETQYF. The CDR3 nucleotides are TGTGCCAGCAGCTTGGTCCTAGCGGGAGGGCCAGGGGAGACCCAGTACTTC.

V gene TRBV7-9 combines with J gene TRBJ1-2; 7 bases match TRBD1. CDR1 is SEHNR and CDR2 is FQNEAQ in the germline V gene (reference sequence). Trimming took 1 base from V and 4 from J; bases not matched to a gene: 3. CDR3 size: 14 residues. In nucleotides, the CDR3 is TGTGCCAGCAGCTTAGGGACAGGCCTCTATGGCTACACCTTC. The encoded protein is CASSLGTGLYGYTF.

The chain combines TRBV6-5 with TRBJ1-4, with 9 bases that match TRBD1. Looked up from germline, CDR1 is MNHEY and CDR2 is SVGAGI. The CDR3 runs to 15 residues. The trim removed 6 bases at V and 7 bases at J, leaving 9 bases unmatched. Here the CDR3 reads CASRGPGQGIEKLFF. CDR3 DNA sequence: TGTGCCAGCAGAGGACCCGGACAGGGGATTGAAAAACTGTTTTTT.

This clone was seen once. V gene TRBV29-1 combines with J gene TRBJ2-4; 13 bases are a match to TRBD2. Losses at the gene ends were 8 bases for V and 0 bases for J; bases not matched to a gene: 10. The CDR3 is 17 amino acids. Germline lookup yields CDR1 SQVTM and CDR2 ANQGSEA. In DNA form, the CDR3 reads TGCAGCATCTCACTAGCGGGAGGGCCCCTAGCCAAAAACATTCAGTACTTC. Amino acids: CSISLAGGPLAKNIQYF.

The CDR3 nucleotides read TGTGCCAGCAGCCAAGATCCGGGGACAGGGGTTGAAAAACTGTTTTTT. Amino acids: CASSQDPGTGVEKLFF. This chain connects TRBV4-2 to TRBJ1-4, with 10 bases identical to TRBD1. There are 16 residues in the CDR3. Germline V gives CDR1 LGHNA, CDR2 YNFKEQ. Germline trimming cut 0 bases from V and 7 bases from J; bases unmatched to any gene: 5.

The chain's CDR3 is CASSLGATYEQYF. The CDR3 DNA reads TGTGCCAGCAGTTTGGGGGCGACCTACGAGCAGTACTTC. J is TRBJ2-7 and V is TRBV28; tentative D call: TRBD1 (6 bases). The CDR3 covers 13 residues. The V gene's germline CDR1 is MDHEN and CDR2 SYDVKM. V lost 3 bases and J lost 2, with 8 bases in between.

The chain links TRBV6-6 to TRBJ2-1; no definite D call. V gave up 6 bases and J gave up 10 bases, with 10 bases separating them. This CDR3 has 11 amino acids. Germline loops: CDR1 MNHNY, CDR2 SVGAGI (reference sequence). CDR3 amino acids: CASSPSREQFF. The CDR3, as DNA: TGTGCCAGCAGCCCCTCGAGGGAGCAGTTCTTC.

This sequence joins TRBV7-9 and TRBJ2-1; D perhaps matches TRBD2 (5 bases). Germline V gives CDR1 SEHNR, CDR2 FQNEAQ (reference sequence). Trimming removed 4 bases at V and 9 bases at J, with 10 bases between. CDR3 length equals 12 residues. The CDR3 is CASSSEAGEQFF. The CDR3 DNA is TGTGCCAGCAGCTCGGAGGCAGGTGAGCAGTTCTTC.

The chain has TRBV25-1 and TRBJ1-6; 7 bases are shared with TRBD1. Per germline, CDR1 MGHDK and CDR2 SYGVNS. J was trimmed by 6 bases and V by 3 bases; bases with no gene match: 5. The CDR3 loop spans 15 amino acids. In nucleotides, the CDR3 is TGTGCCAGCAGTGACAGACAGGGTGGTAATTCACCCCTCCACTTT. Its translation is CASSDRQGGNSPLHF.

The chain has TRBV19 and TRBJ1-2, with unresolved D. Per the germline V gene, CDR1 is LNHDA and CDR2 is SQIVND (reference sequence). This CDR3 has 15 amino acids. With 4 bases removed from V and 2 bases from J, the gap between germline ends came to 14 bases. Here the CDR3 DNA reads TGTGCCAGTAGTAGGTTCTCCTCGGGGAACTATGGCTACACCTTC. The encoded protein is CASSRFSSGNYGYTF.

This chain joins TRBV6-6 and TRBJ1-1, with D tentatively TRBD1 (5 bases). The V gene's germline CDR1 is MNHNY and CDR2 SVGAGI (reference sequence). The CDR3 totals 13 residues. The V gene lost 6 bases and the J gene lost 7 bases, with 15 bases spanning the gap. The CDR3: CASRSGGGDEAFF. The CDR3 bases are TGTGCCAGCAGGTCCGGGGGTGGAGATGAAGCTTTCTTT.

The chain is built from TRBV6-5 and TRBJ2-7; 12 bases align to TRBD1. V shed 5 bases, J shed 4 bases, and the junction held 6 bases outside the gene matches. The CDR3 is 15 amino acids. CDR1 is MNHEY and CDR2 is SVGAGI in the germline V gene. The CDR3 region has the DNA TGTGCCAGCAGTAGGGGGACAGGGGGCAGGTACGAGCAGTACTTC. It codes for CASSRGTGGRYEQYF.

This clone was picked up one time. V usage is TRBV28 and J usage is TRBJ2-2; possibly TRBD1 for D (6 bases). V lost 6 bases and J lost 0, with 11 bases in between. Germline V gene sequence: CDR1 MDHEN, CDR2 SYDVKM. The CDR3 sequence is 15 residues long. CDR3 loop: CASRGQQTNTGELFF. DNA of the CDR3: TGTGCCAGCAGAGGACAGCAAACGAACACCGGGGAGCTGTTTTTT. The full variable domain, rest sourced from reference TRBV28 and TRBJ2-2, is DVKVTQSSRYLVKRTGEKVFLECVQDMDHENMFWYRQDPGLGLRLIYFSYDVKMKEKGDIPEGYSVSREKKERFSLILESASTNQTSMYLCASRGQQTNTGELFFGEGSRLTVL.

J is TRBJ2-5 and V is TRBV7-9, with a possible D match to TRBD1 (5 bases). The CDR3 runs 14 residues. Trimming removed 5 bases at V and 1 base at J, with 11 bases between. The germline V gene has CDR1 SEHNR and CDR2 FQNEAQ (reference sequence). This CDR3 is CASSAVGAQETQYF. CDR3 in DNA: TGTGCCAGCAGCGCTGTTGGGGCCCAAGAGACCCAGTACTTC.

Only one count was recorded for this clone. This sequence joins TRBV2 and TRBJ2-1; D is possibly TRBD2 (5 bases). V was clipped by 6 bases and J by 3 bases, with 15 bases between them. CDR1 and CDR2 (germline): SNHLY, FYNNEI. This CDR3 is 15 amino acids long. The CDR3 DNA sequence: TGTGCCAGCAGGGTCCTGGCGGGTGGCTACAATGAGCAGTTCTTC. Translated, it gives CASRVLAGGYNEQFF.

J is TRBJ1-5 and V is TRBV10-3; D may be TRBD1 (5 bases). Trimming cost V 8 bases and J 3 bases, with 11 bases left between them. The CDR3 is 13 amino acids. The V gene's germline CDR1 is ENHRY and CDR2 SYGVKD. The CDR3 reads CAIRGVLNQPQHF. DNA for the CDR3: TGTGCCATCCGGGGGGTCCTCAATCAGCCCCAGCATTTT.